This paragraph reports one T cell receptor beta chain. The source of the sample is a study of blood T cell repertoires in COVID-19. Across the study: The study drew acute and convalescent COVID-19 samples from the United States, Italy and Spain. Nucleic acid was either cDNA or gDNA, and it came from T cells, B-cell-depleted T cells, or PBMCs.

The assay was immunoSEQ multiplex PCR, and TCRdb's table has in-frame clones only and misses some. Of 95,000 to 120,000 clones in the sample, 85% were seen once. Sequences were obtained from peripheral blood. This receptor was obtained from a human donor in a cohort sampled during active COVID-19.

This CDR3 is CSAPSGGPQHF. CDR3 DNA: TGCAGTGCGCCTTCGGGGGGTCCCCAGCATTTT. The chain couples TRBV20-1 to TRBJ1-5; TRBD1 is a possible D gene (5 bases). V was pared by 6 bases and J by 10 bases, with 13 bases between. The germline V gene encodes CDR1 DFQATT and CDR2 SNEGSKA (reference sequence). This CDR3 contains 11 residues.